The T cell receptor beta chain described here comes from a study of cytomegalovirus exposure and HLA in healthy donors. Primers: 60 Vbeta forward and 13 Jbeta reverse. Here immunoSEQ multiplex PCR was the method, and the copy in TCRdb shows in-frame clones only, minus some. The sample yields over 150,000 clones, around 75% seen once. Overall study results and limits: For most TCR sequences rarity was the rule, although some public TCRs occurred in many donors. The study designated 164 TCR beta chains cytomegalovirus-associated. Association of a missense DCLRE1C variant with TCR beta V- and J-gene trimming was reported in a later analysis.

Details on this clone: What it binds is unknown.

V lost 6 bases and J 1 base, leaving 16 bases between the germline ends. The CDR3 spans 16 residues. Germline assignment: CDR1 SNHLY and CDR2 FYNNEI. This sequence joins TRBV2 and TRBJ1-5; unclear D gene. The sample consisted of PBMCs. This clonotype originated in a woman aged 45-59 years in good health and CMV-seropositive. CDR3 loop: CASRPGERKSNQPQHF. The CDR3 DNA reads as TGTGCCAGCAGACCCGGAGAGAGAAAGAGCAATCAGCCCCAGCATTTT.